A single sample is the source of the 27 T cell receptor beta chains below, sequenced in a study of blood T cell repertoires in COVID-19. Some clones are missing from TCRdb's copy, which holds only in-frame ones; the method was immunoSEQ multiplex PCR. The repertoire holds fewer than 150,000 clones, with about four fifths as singletons. The sample taken for sequencing was peripheral blood. Every receptor here comes from a woman between 35 and 50 years old with acute or convalescent COVID-19.

This clone was observed a few times. The genes are TRBV3-1 (or the pseudogene TRBV3-2) and TRBJ1-6; D not certain. CDR3 length: 14 residues. Germline V gene sequence: CDR1 LGHDT, CDR2 YNNKEL (reference sequence). The V end was cut by 2 bases, the J end by 7 bases, with 9 bases between. CDR3 sequence reads: CASSQTVINSPLHF. DNA for the CDR3: TGTGCCAGCAGCCAAACGGTTATAAATTCACCCCTCCACTTT.

The rearrangement links TRBV18 to TRBJ2-1, with 9 bases lining up with TRBD1. The germline gives CDR1 KGHSH, CDR2 LQKENI. The J segment lost 5 bases and the V segment lost 0 bases, leaving 2 bases of the junction unmatched. The CDR3 runs 15 residues. The CDR3 loop reads CASSPPGQGDNEQFF. The CDR3 nucleotides read TGTGCCAGCTCACCACCGGGACAGGGAGACAATGAGCAGTTCTTC.

The chain is built from TRBV6-5 and TRBJ1-5; perhaps TRBD1 as D (6 bases). Trimming left V 8 bases short and J 3 bases short, with 14 bases between. The CDR3 sequence is 14 residues long. Germline V lookup: CDR1 MNHEY, CDR2 SVGAGI. As DNA, the CDR3 is TGTGCCAGCGGGGCGGGGGGCCCCAATCAGCCCCAGCATTTT. Translation: CASGAGGPNQPQHF.

The chain uses TRBV18 and TRBJ2-7; D is uncertain. V shed 5 bases and J shed 2 bases, with 13 bases lying between them. CDR1 is KGHSH, CDR2 LQKENI, per germline. The CDR3 covers 14 residues. The CDR3 DNA reads as TGTGCCAGCTCATCAACGAGTATCCCCTACGAGCAGTACTTC. This encodes CASSSTSIPYEQYF. The complete variable domain, with remaining parts taken from reference TRBV18 and TRBJ2-7, reads NAGVMQNPRHLVRRRGQEARLRCSPMKGHSHVYWYRQLPEEGLKFMVYLQKENIIDESGMPKERFSAEFPKEGPSILRIQQVVRGDSAAYFCASSSTSIPYEQYFGPGTRLTVT.

This clone was detected only once. The chain links TRBV30 to TRBJ1-6, with 10 nucleotides matching TRBD1. This CDR3 has 13 residues. CDR1 is GTSNPN, CDR2 SVGIG, per germline (reference sequence). V trimming: 5 bases; J trimming: 7 bases; junction bases outside the gene matches: 2. The CDR3 protein is CAWSGQGNSPLHF. The CDR3 DNA follows: TGTGCCTGGTCGGGACAGGGGAATTCACCCCTCCACTTT.

Only a few counts were recorded for this clone. J is TRBJ1-4 and V is TRBV4-3; D is ambiguous. With 2 bases removed from V and 7 bases from J, the gap between germline ends came to 8 bases. Germline CDR1 LGHNA, CDR2 YSLEER. This CDR3 has 13 amino acids. CDR3 residues: CASSQMRSEKLFF. In nucleotides, the CDR3 is TGCGCCAGCAGCCAAATGAGGTCTGAAAAACTGTTTTTT.

The chain couples TRBV30 to TRBJ1-4; 7 nucleotides agree with TRBD1. Trimming removed 5 bases from V and 7 bases from J; junction bases left unmatched: 16. Germline CDR1 GTSNPN, CDR2 SVGIG (reference sequence). This CDR3 has 16 residues. The CDR3 DNA is TGTGCCTGGGAGACAGGGAGGCCCAAGGGTGGTGAAAAACTGTTTTTT. This translates into CAWETGRPKGGEKLFF.

The CDR3 spells CASIQGPSYEQYF. The CDR3 coding sequence is TGTGCCAGCATTCAGGGTCCTTCCTACGAGCAGTACTTC. The chain is built from TRBV7-9 and TRBJ2-7; weak D call: TRBD1 (5 bases). The CDR3 is 13 amino acids. Germline CDR1 SEHNR, CDR2 FQNEAQ (reference sequence). V was clipped by 7 bases and J by 1 base, with 11 bases between them.

This rearrangement joins TRBV4-1 to TRBJ2-1, with TRBD1 matching 9 bases. The junction had 7 bases not matched to a gene; V was cut back by 0 bases and J by 10 bases. The germline CDR1 and CDR2 sequences are MGHRA and YSYEKL. The CDR3 consists of 15 residues. CDR3 protein: CASSQDRDREREQFF. CDR3 DNA sequence: TGCGCCAGCAGCCAAGATCGGGACAGGGAAAGAGAGCAGTTCTTC.

V and J are TRBV5-1 and TRBJ1-1; TRBD1 aligns across 9 bases. The germline CDR1 and CDR2 sequences are SGHRS and YFSETQ. The trim removed 4 bases at V and 4 bases at J, leaving 8 bases unmatched. This CDR3 spans 15 amino acids. CDR3 nucleotide sequence: TGCGCCAGCAGCAGTACAGGGGGCTGGCGCACTGAAGCTTTCTTT. It is translated as CASSSTGGWRTEAFF. The variable domain in full, with the rest retrieved from reference TRBV5-1 and TRBJ1-1, is KAGVTQTPRYLIKTRGQQVTLSCSPISGHRSVSWYQQTPGQGLQFLFEYFSETQRNKGNFPGRFSGRQFSNSRSEMNVSTLELGDSALYLCASSSTGGWRTEAFFGQGTRLTVV.

The chain links TRBV18 to TRBJ2-3, with 9 bases aligning to TRBD2. The CDR3 extends over 15 amino acids. The ends lost 1 base at V and 5 bases at J; junction bases unmatched: 4. Germline CDR1 is KGHSH and CDR2 is LQKENI. The CDR3 sequence: CASSPLAGAGDTQYF. DNA for the CDR3: TGTGCCAGCTCACCACTAGCGGGGGCAGGAGATACGCAGTATTTT.

In nucleotides, the CDR3 is TGCAGCGTTGTAGGTATACCAGGGGTGGCCACAGATACGCAGTATTTT. This sequence encodes CSVVGIPGVATDTQYF. V usage is TRBV29-1 and J usage is TRBJ2-3; weak D call: TRBD1 (6 bases). The germline gives CDR1 SQVTM, CDR2 ANQGSEA. The CDR3 has 16 residues. Trimming removed 4 bases from V and 2 bases from J, with 19 bases in between.

The chain couples TRBV7-9 to TRBJ2-7, with D unclear. The CDR3 covers 11 residues. V was clipped by 5 bases and J by 4 bases, with 6 bases between them. CDR1 is SEHNR and CDR2 is FQNEAQ in the germline V gene (reference sequence). In DNA form, the CDR3 reads TGTGCCAGCAGCCCTAAATACGAGCAGTACTTC. It encodes CASSPKYEQYF.

V usage is TRBV11-3 and J usage is TRBJ2-7, with TRBD2 as a possible D gene (5 bases). CDR1 and CDR2 (germline): SGHNT, YENEEA. The germline V and J ends were trimmed by 0 bases and 0 bases, with 6 bases remaining between them. The CDR3 has 14 amino acids. The CDR3 sequence: CASSLEGSSYEQYF. CDR3 in DNA: TGTGCCAGCAGCTTAGAAGGGAGCTCCTACGAGCAGTACTTC.

The chain is built from TRBV12-5 and TRBJ2-7; 11 bases fit TRBD1. The junction had 4 bases not matched to a gene; V was cut back by 4 bases and J by 5 bases. Germline CDR1 is LGHNT and CDR2 is FRNRAP. This CDR3 has 14 amino acids. The CDR3: CASGSGTGGNEQYF. The CDR3 region has the DNA TGTGCTAGTGGTTCCGGGACAGGGGGTAACGAGCAGTACTTC.

This clone was seen just once. The rearrangement joins TRBV27 to TRBJ2-3; D is perhaps TRBD1 (5 bases). Trimming took 3 bases from V and 4 from J, leaving 20 bases between them. The length of the CDR3 is 17 residues. The germline V gene encodes CDR1 MNHEY and CDR2 SMNVEV (reference sequence). The CDR3, as DNA: TGTGCCAGCAGTTTTTCTTGGACACCCGGGTTGGCAGATACGCAGTATTTT. Its protein is CASSFSWTPGLADTQYF.

The V gene is TRBV27, the J gene TRBJ1-2; 7 bases fit TRBD1. Germline CDR1 reads MNHEY; CDR2 reads SMNVEV (reference sequence). J lost 4 bases, V lost 6 bases, and 5 bases had no gene match. This CDR3 is built from 13 residues. The DNA of the CDR3 is TGTGCCAGCAGAGACAGGGAAATCTATGGCTACACCTTC. Protein product: CASRDREIYGYTF.

This clone was observed a single time. The chain has TRBV7-2 and TRBJ2-5; the D gene is possibly TRBD2 (5 bases). Trimming took 3 bases from V and 5 from J, leaving 7 bases between them. Germline CDR1 is SGHTA and CDR2 is FQGNSA. This CDR3 contains 12 residues. The CDR3 sequence: CASSFGLETQYF. In nucleotides, the CDR3 is TGTGCCAGCAGCTTCGGACTGGAGACCCAGTACTTC.

This clone has only one observation. The chain uses TRBV14 and TRBJ2-1; possible D gene TRBD1, 5 bases. Trimming stripped 2 bases from V and 9 bases from J, with 14 bases between. CDR3 length equals 14 residues. Germline loops: CDR1 SGHDN, CDR2 FVKESK. CDR3: CASSQQGAGGEQFF. In DNA, the CDR3 is TGTGCCAGCAGCCAACAAGGGGCCGGTGGTGAGCAGTTCTTC.

The rearrangement joins TRBV5-4 to TRBJ1-1, with D possibly being TRBD1 (5 bases). Germline values: CDR1 SGHNT, CDR2 YYREEE (reference sequence). With 5 bases removed from V and 5 bases from J, the gap between germline ends came to 10 bases. The CDR3 is 12 amino acids. CDR3 in amino acids: CASRAEGTEAFF. In DNA form, the CDR3 reads TGTGCCAGCAGGGCGGAGGGGACTGAAGCTTTCTTT.

For this clone: One end of the junction does not line up with germline, which may come from a read error. The rearrangement links TRBV2 to TRBJ2-3, with D maybe TRBD2 (6 bases). This CDR3 spans 14 amino acids. CDR1 SNHLY and CDR2 FYNNEI come from the germline V gene. The CDR3 nucleotides are TGTGCCAGCTGTGAAGGTGGGGGGAGGGATACGCAGTATTTT. Encoded protein: CASCEGGGRDTQYF.

V usage is TRBV7-3 and J usage is TRBJ2-1; 8 bases are shared with TRBD2. The V segment lost 1 base and the J segment 8 bases; nucleotides outside the gene matches: 19. Germline lookup yields CDR1 SGHTA and CDR2 FQGTGA. This CDR3 contains 19 residues. The CDR3 sequence: CASSLKAGGYSTQTDEQFF. The CDR3 DNA reads TGTGCCAGCAGCTTAAAGGCGGGGGGTTATTCAACCCAAACCGATGAGCAGTTCTTC.

This chain joins TRBV12-5 and TRBJ1-2; D ambiguous. CDR1 is LGHNT and CDR2 is FRNRAP in the germline V gene. The germline V and J ends were trimmed by 6 bases and 0 bases, with 8 bases remaining between them. The CDR3 sequence is 13 residues long. CDR3 nucleotides: TGTGCTAGTGGCGAAGACTCTAACTATGGCTACACCTTC. The encoded protein is CASGEDSNYGYTF.

This clone was seen a handful of times. The rearrangement joins TRBV4-3 to TRBJ1-4; 7 bases match TRBD1. Germline CDR1 is LGHNA and CDR2 is YSLEER. J lost 7 bases, V lost 5 bases, and 10 bases had no gene match. This CDR3 spans 15 amino acids. In DNA form, the CDR3 reads TGCGCCAGCAGCTACGGAGGGGGCGTGGGTGAAAAACTGTTTTTT. Residues: CASSYGGGVGEKLFF.

The chain couples TRBV29-1 to TRBJ2-7, with 7 positions matching TRBD1. This CDR3 is built from 16 residues. V lost 1 base and J lost 0; bases outside the gene matches: 9. Germline lookup yields CDR1 SQVTM and CDR2 ANQGSEA. DNA of the CDR3: TGCAGCGTTGAAGGATACTCCCGGGACAGCTCCTACGAGCAGTACTTC. This encodes CSVEGYSRDSSYEQYF.

The rearrangement links TRBV5-5 to TRBJ1-1, with D perhaps TRBD1 (5 bases). Germline V gene sequence: CDR1 SGHKS, CDR2 YYEKEE (reference sequence). The CDR3 is 15 amino acids. Trimming shortened V by 0 bases and J by 8 bases, and 17 bases separated the two germline ends. The CDR3 region has the DNA TGTGCCAGCAGCTTGGTCGCAGGGAGGCTTTTAGAAGCTTTCTTT. This codes for CASSLVAGRLLEAFF.

The rearrangement uses TRBV5-5 and TRBJ2-1; 9 bases match TRBD2. The CDR3 contains 15 residues. Germline assignment: CDR1 SGHKS and CDR2 YYEKEE (reference sequence). J gave up 9 bases and V 2 bases, and 9 bases lay outside the gene matches. In nucleotides, the CDR3 is TGTGCCAGCAGCTTAGCGGGGGGCCTGGGGGCTGAGCAGTTCTTC. It yields the protein CASSLAGGLGAEQFF.